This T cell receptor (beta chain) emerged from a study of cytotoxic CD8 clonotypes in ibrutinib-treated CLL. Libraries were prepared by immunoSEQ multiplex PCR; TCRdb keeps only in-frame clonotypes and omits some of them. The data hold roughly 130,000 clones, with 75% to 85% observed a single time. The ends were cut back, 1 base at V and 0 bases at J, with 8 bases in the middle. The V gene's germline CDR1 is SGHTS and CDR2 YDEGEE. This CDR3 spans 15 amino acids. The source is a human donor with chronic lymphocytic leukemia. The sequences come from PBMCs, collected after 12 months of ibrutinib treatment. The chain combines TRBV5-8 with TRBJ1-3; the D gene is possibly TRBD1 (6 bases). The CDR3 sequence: CASSLSRGSGNTIYF. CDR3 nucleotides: TGTGCCAGCAGCTTGAGCAGGGGCTCTGGAAACACCATATATTTT.